The rows below give T cell receptor beta chains drawn from one sample of a study of Graves' ophthalmopathy and Graves' hyperthyroidism. TCRdb independently ran MiXCR on the multiplex PCR reads; one entry per CDR3 protein. The profile covers 170,000 or so distinct CDR3 sequences, with roughly two fifths appearing a single time and about 6% taken by the ten largest. The specimen sequenced was peripheral blood. These receptors were obtained from a woman between 40 and 55 years old with Graves' ophthalmopathy. Each CDR3 is given with its conserved first and last residue. The order of the fields is J gene, D gene, V gene, clone size, CDR3 DNA, CDR3 protein. The D gene is left open where the match is weak. Clone size, where shown, is once, few, many, or a class for clones that have expanded.

>TRBJ2-2|NA|TRBV5-1|many
TGCGCCAGCAGCTTGGACAGTGAGGCCGGGGAGCTGTTTTTT
CASSLDSEAGELFF
>TRBJ1-1|NA|TRBV29-1|NA
TGCAGCCCGGGGGGAGCTTTCTTT
CSPGGAFF
>TRBJ2-7|TRBD2|TRBV19|NA
TGTGCCAGTAAGAGCGGGAGCTCCTACGAGCAGTACTTC
CASKSGSSYEQYF
>TRBJ1-5|NA|TRBV4-2|many
TGTGCCAGCAGCCAAGTGGGGGGGGCGGATGGGCCCCAGCATTTT
CASSQVGGADGPQHF
>TRBJ1-1|NA|TRBV6-2/TRBV6-3|many
TGTGCCAGCAGCGACGCGACGGGGGCCACTGAAGCTTTCTTT
CASSDATGATEAFF
>TRBJ1-2|NA|TRBV12-3/TRBV12-4|NA
TGTGCCAGCAGTCAAACTAGGGAGATCTATGGCTACACCTTC
CASSQTREIYGYTF
>TRBJ2-7|NA|TRBV5-1|NA
TGCGCCAGCAGCTTGGGGGGGAGTTCCGACGAGCAGTACTTC
CASSLGGSSDEQYF
>TRBJ1-2|NA|TRBV27|many
TGTGCCAGCAGTTTGTCCGGGATGGGCTACACCTTC
CASSLSGMGYTF
>TRBJ1-5|NA|TRBV4-2|many
TGTGCCAGCAGCCAAGCCGACAGTTATAGCAATCAGCCCCAGCATTTT
CASSQADSYSNQPQHF
>TRBJ2-6|NA|TRBV20-1|many
TGCAGTGCTAGAGACCGGAGCTCTGGGGCCAACGTCCTGACTTTC
CSARDRSSGANVLTF
>TRBJ2-4|NA|TRBV28|once
TGTGCCAGCAGCGGACCGGGAAACATTCAGTACTTC
CASSGPGNIQYF